This T cell receptor beta chain was sequenced in a study of blood T cell repertoires in COVID-19. Study summary: Spain, Italy and the United States supplied samples that represented acute and convalescent COVID-19. The analysed material was cDNA or gDNA that came from T cells, B-cell-depleted T cells, or PBMCs.

Original data processing: Amplification of reference gene primers provided the estimated nucleated cell counts. The protocol was immunoSEQ multiplex PCR, while the TCRdb copy is restricted to in-frame clones and leaves out a portion. Clone size and V and J calls were adopted from that table, with D and trimming inferred from the DNA. This table holds about 330,000 clones, about 87% found once. Recruitment covered about 25 US areas and drew participants whose ages spanned roughly 18 to 89 years. This sequence was found in a woman in her 30s who had recovered from COVID-19. What was sequenced was PBMCs or T cells enriched from blood (not recorded which).

The CDR3 region has the DNA TGTGCCAGCAGTGACCCTGGAGAGGGCAATCAGCCCCAGCATTTT. Protein product: CASSDPGEGNQPQHF. The genes are TRBV6-1 and TRBJ1-5; D not resolved. Per germline, CDR1 MNHNS and CDR2 SASEGT. CDR3 size: 15 residues. V lost 3 bases to trimming and J lost 2 bases, with 11 bases between them.